This entry describes one T cell receptor (beta chain). The antigen remains undetermined. This sample stems from a study of T cell responses to AZD1222 COVID-19 vaccine. Study findings and constraints: Repertoires were sampled only after the peak T cell response.

V lost 4 bases to trimming and J lost 4 bases, with 10 bases between them. CDR3 length: 13 residues. CDR1 is LGHDT, CDR2 YNNKEL, per germline (reference sequence). TCRdb keeps only in-frame clones here, not all; method: immunoSEQ multiplex PCR. The sample has 100,000 or so clones; 88% are singletons. The J gene is TRBJ1-2, the V gene TRBV3-1 (or the pseudogene TRBV3-2); weak D call: TRBD1 (6 bases). The sample was peripheral blood, taken on day 0 of AZD1222 vaccination. The clonotype comes from an adult in good health. In DNA form, the CDR3 reads TGTGCCAGCAGCCCCGGACAGAGCTATGGCTACACCTTC. It yields the protein CASSPGQSYGYTF.